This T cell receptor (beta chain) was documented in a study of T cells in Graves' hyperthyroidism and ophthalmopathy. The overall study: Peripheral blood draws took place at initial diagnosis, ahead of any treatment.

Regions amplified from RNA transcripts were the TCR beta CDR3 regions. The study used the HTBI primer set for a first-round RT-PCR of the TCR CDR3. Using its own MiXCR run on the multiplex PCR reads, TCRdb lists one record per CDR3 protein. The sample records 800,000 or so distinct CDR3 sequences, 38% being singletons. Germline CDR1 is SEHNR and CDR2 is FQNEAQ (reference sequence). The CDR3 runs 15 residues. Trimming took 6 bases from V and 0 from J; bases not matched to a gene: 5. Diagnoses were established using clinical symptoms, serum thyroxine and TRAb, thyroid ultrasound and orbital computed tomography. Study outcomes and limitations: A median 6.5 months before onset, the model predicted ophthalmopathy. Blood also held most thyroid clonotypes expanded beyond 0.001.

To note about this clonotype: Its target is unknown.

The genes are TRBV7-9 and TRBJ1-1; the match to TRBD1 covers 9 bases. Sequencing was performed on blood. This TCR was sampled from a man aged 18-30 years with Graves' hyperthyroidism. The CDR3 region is CASRPGQGVNTEAFF. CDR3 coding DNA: TGTGCCAGCAGGCCGGGACAGGGAGTGAACACTGAAGCTTTCTTT.